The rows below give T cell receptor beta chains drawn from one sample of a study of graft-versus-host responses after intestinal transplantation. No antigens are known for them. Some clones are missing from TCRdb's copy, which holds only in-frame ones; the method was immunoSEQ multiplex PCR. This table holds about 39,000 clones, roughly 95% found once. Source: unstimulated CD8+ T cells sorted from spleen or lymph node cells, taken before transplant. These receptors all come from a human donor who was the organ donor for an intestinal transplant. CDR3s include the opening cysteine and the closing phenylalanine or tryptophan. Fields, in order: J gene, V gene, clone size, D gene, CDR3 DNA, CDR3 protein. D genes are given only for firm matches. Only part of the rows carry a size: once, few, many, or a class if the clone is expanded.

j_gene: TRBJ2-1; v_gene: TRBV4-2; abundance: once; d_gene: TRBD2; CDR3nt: TGTGCCAGCAGCCCCCTAGCGGGGGGTCCCCCCCCCTGGAATGAGCAGTTCTTC; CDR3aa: CASSPLAGGPPPWNEQFF
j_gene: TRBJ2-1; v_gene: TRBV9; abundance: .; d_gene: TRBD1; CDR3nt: TGTGCCAGCAGCGTATCCGGGACAGGGGTTAATGAGCAGTTCTTC; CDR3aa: CASSVSGTGVNEQFF
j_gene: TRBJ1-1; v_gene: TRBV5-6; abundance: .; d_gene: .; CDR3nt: TGTGCCAGCAGCCACCCCCTGGGACGGCTTGGTTACACTGAAGCTTTCTTT; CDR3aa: CASSHPLGRLGYTEAFF
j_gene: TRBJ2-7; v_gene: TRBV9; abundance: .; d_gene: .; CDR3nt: TGTGCCAGCAGCGACGGGACCAGCGCCTACGAGCAGTACTTC; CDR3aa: CASSDGTSAYEQYF
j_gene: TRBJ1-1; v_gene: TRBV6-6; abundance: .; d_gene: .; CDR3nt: TGTGCCAGCAGCGGCGGGGGGAACACTGAAGCTTTCTTT; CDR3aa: CASSGGGNTEAFF
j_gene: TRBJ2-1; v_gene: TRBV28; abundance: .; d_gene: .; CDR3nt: TGTGCCAGCAGTCAGGGCCTCTCCTACAATGAGCAGTTCTTC; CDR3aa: CASSQGLSYNEQFF
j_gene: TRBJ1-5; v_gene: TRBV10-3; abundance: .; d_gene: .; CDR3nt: TGTGCCATCAGTGAGGTGGAGGTAACCGGGGAGCCCCAGCATTTT; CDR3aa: CAISEVEVTGEPQHF
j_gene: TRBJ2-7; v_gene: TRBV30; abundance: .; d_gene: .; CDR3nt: TGTGCCTGGAGTGCTGGGAGTCTCGGCTCCTACGAGCAGTACTTC; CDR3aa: CAWSAGSLGSYEQYF
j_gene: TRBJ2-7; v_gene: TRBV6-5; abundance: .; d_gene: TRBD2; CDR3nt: TGTGCCAGCAGTTGGGGGGGTAGCTCCTACGAGCAGTACTTC; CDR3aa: CASSWGGSSYEQYF
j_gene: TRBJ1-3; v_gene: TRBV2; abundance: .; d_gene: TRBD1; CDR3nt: TGTGCCCTCAGGGGGGGTTACTCTGGAAACACCATATATTTT; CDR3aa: CALRGGYSGNTIYF
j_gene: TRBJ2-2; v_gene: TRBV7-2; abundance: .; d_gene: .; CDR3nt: TGTGCCAGCAGCTACAGGGCTAAGGAGCTGTTTTTT; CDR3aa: CASSYRAKELFF
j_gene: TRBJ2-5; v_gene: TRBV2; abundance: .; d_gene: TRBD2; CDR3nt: TGTGCCAGCAGTGATCCGGGACTAGCGGGGGGCGGGAACGAAGAGACCCAGTACTTC; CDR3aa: CASSDPGLAGGGNEETQYF
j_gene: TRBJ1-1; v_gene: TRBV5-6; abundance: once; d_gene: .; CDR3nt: TGTGCCAGCAGCCCGTATGGGGGGATAGGGGGGGCCTACACTGAAGCTTTCTTT; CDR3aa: CASSPYGGIGGAYTEAFF
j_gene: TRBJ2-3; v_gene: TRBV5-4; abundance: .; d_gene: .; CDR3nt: TGTGCCAGCAGCTTGGGACCGGGGGTAGGGGATACGCAGTATTTT; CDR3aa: CASSLGPGVGDTQYF
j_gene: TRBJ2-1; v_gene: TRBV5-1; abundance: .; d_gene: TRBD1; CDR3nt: TGCGCCAGCAGCTTGGTCCGGGACAGGGAGGTTTGGGGGATAAACAATGAGCAGTTCTTC; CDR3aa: CASSLVRDREVWGINNEQFF
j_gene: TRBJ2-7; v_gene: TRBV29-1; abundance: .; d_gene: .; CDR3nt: TGCAGCGTTGACGTATGGAATCTTAGCTCCTACGAGCAGTACTTC; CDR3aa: CSVDVWNLSSYEQYF
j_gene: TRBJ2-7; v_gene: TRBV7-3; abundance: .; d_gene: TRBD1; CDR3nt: TGTGCCAGCAGCCCGACAGGGGCTGATGAGCAGTACTTC; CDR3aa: CASSPTGADEQYF
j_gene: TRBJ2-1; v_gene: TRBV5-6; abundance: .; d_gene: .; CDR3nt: TGTGCCAGCAGCTTCGACAATGAGCAGTTCTTC; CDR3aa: CASSFDNEQFF
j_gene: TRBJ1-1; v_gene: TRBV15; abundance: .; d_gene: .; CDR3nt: TGTGCCACCAGCAGAGAAATTGGTTCACGGGGTCTTGAAGCTTTCTTT; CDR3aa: CATSREIGSRGLEAFF
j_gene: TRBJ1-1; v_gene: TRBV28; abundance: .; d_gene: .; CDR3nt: TGTGCCAGCAGTTTAGACAGCACTGAAGCTTTCTTT; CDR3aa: CASSLDSTEAFF
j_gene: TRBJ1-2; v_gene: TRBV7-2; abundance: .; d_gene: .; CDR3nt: TGTGCCAGCAGCTCCTCTTCGCGGGGCAGCTATGGCTACACCTTC; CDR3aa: CASSSSSRGSYGYTF
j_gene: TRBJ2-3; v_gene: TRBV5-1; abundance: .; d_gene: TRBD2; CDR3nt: TGCGCCAGCAGCTTTGGGACTAGCGGGAGTTATACGCAGTATTTT; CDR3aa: CASSFGTSGSYTQYF
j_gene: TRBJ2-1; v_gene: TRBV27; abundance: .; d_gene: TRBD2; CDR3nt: TGTGCCAGCAGTCCGGGGACTAGCGGGGCCTTCAATGAGCAGTTCTTC; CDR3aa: CASSPGTSGAFNEQFF
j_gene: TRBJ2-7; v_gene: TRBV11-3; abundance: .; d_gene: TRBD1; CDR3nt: TGTGCCAGCAGAAACCTCTTTAGGGACAGGGTCTACGAGCAGTACTTC; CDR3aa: CASRNLFRDRVYEQYF
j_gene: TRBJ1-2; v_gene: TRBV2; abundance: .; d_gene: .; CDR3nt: TGTGCCAGCAGCACCCCGGGGACCCTAACTAACTATGGCTACACCTTC; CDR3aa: CASSTPGTLTNYGYTF
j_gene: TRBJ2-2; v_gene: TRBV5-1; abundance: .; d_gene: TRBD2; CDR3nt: TGCGCCAGCAGCCCAAATTGGGAGGGGACCGGGGAGCTGTTTTTT; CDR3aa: CASSPNWEGTGELFF
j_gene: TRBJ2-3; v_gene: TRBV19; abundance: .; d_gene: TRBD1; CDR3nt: TGTGCCAGTAGTCCGACAGGGGCTAGCACAGATACGCAGTATTTT; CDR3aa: CASSPTGASTDTQYF
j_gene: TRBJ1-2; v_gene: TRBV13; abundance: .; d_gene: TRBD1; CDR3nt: TGTGCCAGCAGCTTAGACGGGACAGTTTATGGCTACACCTTC; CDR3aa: CASSLDGTVYGYTF
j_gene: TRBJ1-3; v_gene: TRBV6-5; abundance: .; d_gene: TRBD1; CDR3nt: TGTGCCAGCAGCAGACAGGGGGCTGGAAACACCATATATTTT; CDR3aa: CASSRQGAGNTIYF
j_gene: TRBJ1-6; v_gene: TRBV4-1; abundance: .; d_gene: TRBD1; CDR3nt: TGCGCCAGCAGCCAGGGACAGGGCGCGGATTCACCCCTCCACTTT; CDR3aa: CASSQGQGADSPLHF
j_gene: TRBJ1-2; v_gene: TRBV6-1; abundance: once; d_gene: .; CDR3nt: TGTGCCAGCAGTGAGCTTTGGCAGGGCTGGTATGGCTACACCTTC; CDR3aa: CASSELWQGWYGYTF
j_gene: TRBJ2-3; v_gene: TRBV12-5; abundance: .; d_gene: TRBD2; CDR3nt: TGTGCTAGTGGTTTCGGGACTAGCGGCGATGTTAGCACAGATACGCAGTATTTT; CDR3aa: CASGFGTSGDVSTDTQYF
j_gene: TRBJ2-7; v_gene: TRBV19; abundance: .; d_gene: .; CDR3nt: TGTGCCAGTAGTATCGTGGGGGGGCAAGACGAGCAGTACTTC; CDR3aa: CASSIVGGQDEQYF
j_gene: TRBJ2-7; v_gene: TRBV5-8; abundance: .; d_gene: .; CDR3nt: TGTGCCAGCAGCTTGGCCGGGACGCTCTCCTACGAGCAGTACTTC; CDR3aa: CASSLAGTLSYEQYF
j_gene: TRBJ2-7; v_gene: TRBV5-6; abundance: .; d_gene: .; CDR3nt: TGTGCCAGCAGCTTGGCGTTGGAAACCGAGCAGTACTTC; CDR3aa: CASSLALETEQYF
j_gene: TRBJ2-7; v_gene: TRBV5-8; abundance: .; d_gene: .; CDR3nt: TGTGCCAGCAGCGTCGCTGGGGCTTACGAGCAGTACTTC; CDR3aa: CASSVAGAYEQYF
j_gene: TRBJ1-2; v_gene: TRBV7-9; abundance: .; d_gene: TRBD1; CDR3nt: TGTGCCAGCAGCTTCGGACAGGGAGGTGGCTACACCTTC; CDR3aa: CASSFGQGGGYTF
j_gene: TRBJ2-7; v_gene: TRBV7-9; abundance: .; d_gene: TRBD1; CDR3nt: TGTGCCAGCAGCTCGACAGGGAAATCCTACGAGCAGTACTTC; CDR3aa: CASSSTGKSYEQYF
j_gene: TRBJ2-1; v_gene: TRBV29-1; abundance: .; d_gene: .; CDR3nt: TGCAGCGTCGAAAACAGAGACAATGAGCAGTTCTTC; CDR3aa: CSVENRDNEQFF
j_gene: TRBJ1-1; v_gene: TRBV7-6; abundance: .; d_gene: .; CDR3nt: TGTGCCAGCAGCTTAGCAGGGAACACTGAAGCTTTCTTT; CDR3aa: CASSLAGNTEAFF
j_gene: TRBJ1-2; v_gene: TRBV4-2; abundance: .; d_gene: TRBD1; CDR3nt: TGTGCCAGCAGCGCCTATCCGGGACAGGCGGACTATGGCTACACCTTC; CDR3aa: CASSAYPGQADYGYTF
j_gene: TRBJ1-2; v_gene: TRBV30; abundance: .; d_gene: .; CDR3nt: TGTGCCTGGAGTGTCGTTTCCTCAGCAGGGAGCTACACCTTC; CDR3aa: CAWSVVSSAGSYTF
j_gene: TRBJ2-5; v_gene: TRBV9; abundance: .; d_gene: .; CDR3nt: TGTGCCAGCAGCGGGGGTGGAGAGACCCAGTACTTC; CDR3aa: CASSGGGETQYF
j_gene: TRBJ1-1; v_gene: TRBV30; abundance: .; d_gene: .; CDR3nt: TGTGCCTGGAACCAGCTGAACACTGAAGCTTTCTTT; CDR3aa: CAWNQLNTEAFF
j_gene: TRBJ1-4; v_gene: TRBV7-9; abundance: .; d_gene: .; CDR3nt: TGTGCCAGCAGCACCGCCAGGGCGGCTAGAACTAATGAAAAACTGTTTTTT; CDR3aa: CASSTARAARTNEKLFF
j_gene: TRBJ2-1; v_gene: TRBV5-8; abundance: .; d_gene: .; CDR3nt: TGTGCCAGCAGTTCCCATGCCTACAATGAACAGTTCTTC; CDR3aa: CASSSHAYNEQFF
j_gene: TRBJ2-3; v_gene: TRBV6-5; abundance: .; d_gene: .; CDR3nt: TGTGCCAGCAGTTTGACTTATATGGGGTCAGATACGCAGTATTTT; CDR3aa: CASSLTYMGSDTQYF